This T cell receptor (beta chain) emerged from a study of T-cell memory formation after mild COVID-19 (dated by TCRdb to about 2021). Concerning the study at large: TCR sequence clusters from the two donors were largely donor specific. In two donors, T-cell clones that expanded and contracted after mild COVID-19 were tracked by sequencing TCRalpha and TCRbeta repertoires over time. The cohort was made up of two young adult volunteers, one female and one male, who were previously healthy. General study outcomes and caveats: Contracting CD4+ clones turned up mainly in the CM and EM memory subsets, whereas EMRA was where CD8+ clones were enriched. Some responding clones were found in pre-infection memory, which suggests that pre-existing cross-reactive memory T cells took part in the SARS-CoV-2 response. Only a couple of mild cases were covered in the study, and larger cohorts including severe cases with pre-infection samples were considered necessary. Whether the second-wave clones peaking on day 37 were SARS-CoV-2 specific was not confirmed. Clones contracting from day 15 to 85 had balanced CD4/CD8 phenotypes, while a second wave expanding from day 15 to 37 was biased towards CD4+.

The sequencing machine was an Illumina NovaSeq 6000. cDNA libraries for TCRalpha and TCRbeta were prepared by 5'RACE using constant-segment primers, with sample barcodes and unique molecular identifiers added. RNA was extracted from every sample with Trizol reagent. Library amplification was performed in two PCR steps, and a second sample barcode and Illumina TruSeq adapters were introduced in the second step. The libraries were sequenced on an Illumina NovaSeq using 2 x 150 bp paired-end reads. The paper's data handling went like this. Demultiplexing of reads and collapsing into UMI-guided consensus sequences were performed with migec v1.2.7. Using mixcr v2.1.11, UMI consensuses were aligned to TRA and TRB V and J templates and then assembled into clonotypes. A clonotype was counted as expanded or contracted only when both edgeR and NoisET called the clonotype significant, with the noise models trained on biological replicates. For edgeR calls, the cutoffs were a false discovery rate-adjusted p below 0.01 and a log2 fold-change threshold of 1. PCA with hierarchical clustering of max-normalized trajectories of the 1000 most abundant clonotypes was used as exploratory dynamics analysis. Each responding clone was given a CD4 or CD8 phenotype based on the CD4+ and CD8+ repertoires, which had been sequenced separately. TCRdb applied fastp at Q25 and MiXCR to the public reads, then kept only in-frame beta chains. Rows merge per CDR3 protein into single entries with the most common DNA and genes. These V and J calls originate from TCRdb's pipeline instead of the authors' own analysis. The sample contains about 350,000 distinct CDR3 sequences, around 20% of them found a single time. The leading ten clones occupy under 25% of the sample.

This clonotype was seen many times. The antigen it recognizes is unknown. Per-base quality was not reported, and no clone a single base away is much larger than it. Per the germline V gene, SGHNT is the CDR1 and YENEEA is the CDR2. Trimming removed 1 base from V and 8 bases from J, leaving 11 bases between the germline ends. The CDR3 has 13 amino acids, counting the end cysteine and phenylalanine. Only the CDR3 DNA stays, 39 bases, in frame from base 1. PBMCs were isolated by Ficoll-Paque density gradient centrifugation. Source material: PBMCs or a T cell subset sorted from them (not recorded which). This clonotype originated in a man aged 18 to 30 who had mild COVID-19 (a few samples of this study predate the infection). The sample titles of this study are shuffled in the database, so cell type and time point are left out; the donor was told from shared clones. Rearrangement joined TRBV11-3 to TRBJ1-2, and perhaps TRBD1 as D gene, on 5 matching bases. At the DNA level, the sequence is TGTGCCAGCAGCTTAGCAACAGGAACGGGCTACACCTTC. The resulting protein is CASSLATGTGYTF.